This TCR beta chain was recorded in a study of neurological immune-mediated disorders. TCRdb recomputed calls from the 5' RACE reads with MiXCR, one row per CDR3 protein. The table shows 84,000 or so distinct CDR3 sequences, with less than 15% occurring only once. The sample holds many counts of this clonotype. This CDR3 contains 15 residues. The V end lost 4 bases, the J end lost 4 bases, and 17 bases lay between the germline ends. Germline loops: CDR1 MDHEN, CDR2 SYDVKM. This sample's time point: longitudinal time-point 2. The gene calls are TRBV28 and TRBJ2-7; TRBD1 or TRBD2 may be the D gene (7 bases each). This clonotype originated in a female donor with HTLV-1-associated myelopathy (HAM/TSP). Sequencing was carried out using PBMCs. The CDR3 nucleotides are TGTGCCAGCAGTTCACCAGGGGGGGCAGGTTACGAGCAGTACTTC. Its translation is CASSSPGGAGYEQYF.